The table lists the clone carrying this T cell receptor (beta chain) with a few counts. Antigen unknown. The germline gives CDR1 SGHVS, CDR2 FQNEAQ. This CDR3 is 14 amino acids long. V lost 2 bases, J lost 7 bases, and 14 bases lay in between. The data derive from a study of CD8+CD57+ T cells in acquired aplastic anemia. Genomic DNA templated the TCR beta VDJ and CDR3 profiling. TCRdb re-analysed the reads in MiXCR, keeping a single row per CDR3 protein. Of a few hundred thousand distinct CDR3 sequences listed, approximately 60% are singletons. Study results and limitations: Controls and patients did not differ significantly in CD8+ Simpson's diversity. Some 30 was the count of CD8+ CDR3 sequences that patients shared with controls.

The sequence was collected from a human donor in good health. V is TRBV7-8 and J is TRBJ2-5; D remains unclear. The sequenced material came from sorted CD4+, CD8+, or CD8+CD57+ T cells (not recorded which) from PBMCs. The CDR3 DNA reads as TGTGCCAGCAGCTTAACGGAGTCAGTGAGGACCCAGTACTTC. Its translation is CASSLTESVRTQYF. Complete variable domain (other parts from reference TRBV7-8 and TRBJ2-5): GAGVSQSPRYKVAKRGQDVALRCDPISGHVSLFWYQQALGQGPEFLTYFQNEAQLDKSGLPSDRFFAERPEGSVSTLKIQRTQQEDSAVYLCASSLTESVRTQYFGPGTRLLVL.